The 25 T cell receptor beta chains presented below share a single source sample, sequenced in a study of cytomegalovirus exposure and HLA in healthy donors. 60 Vbeta and 13 Jbeta primers were used in PCR. TCRdb's table, derived via immunoSEQ multiplex PCR, lists solely in-frame clones and lacks some. The table has 170,000 or so clones, about four fifths seen once. The sequenced sample consisted of PBMCs. Every receptor here comes from a man between 18 and 29 years old in good health and CMV-seronegative.

The chain recombines TRBV5-1 with TRBJ2-5; maybe TRBD2 (5 bases). Trimming removed 3 bases from V and 11 bases from J, with 20 bases in between. CDR1 and CDR2 (germline): SGHRS, YFSETQ. CDR3 length equals 14 residues. The chain's CDR3 is CASSWTGPGGEQYF. For the CDR3, the DNA is TGCGCCAGCAGCTGGACCGGGCCTGGTGGGGAGCAGTACTTC.

J is TRBJ1-4 and V is TRBV19; 7 bases fit TRBD1. V shed 5 bases, J shed 10 bases, and the junction held 4 bases outside the gene matches. Germline V lookup: CDR1 LNHDA, CDR2 SQIVND (reference sequence). The CDR3 has 12 residues. Here the CDR3 reads CASSSYRGKLFF. In DNA, the CDR3 is TGTGCCAGTAGTTCATACAGGGGAAAACTGTTTTTT.

This clone was seen a few times. V usage is TRBV6-5 and J usage is TRBJ2-6; possibly TRBD1 for D (6 bases). This CDR3 is 15 amino acids long. The V gene's germline CDR1 is MNHEY and CDR2 SVGAGI. With 7 bases removed from V and 0 bases from J, the gap between germline ends came to 10 bases. In DNA form, the CDR3 reads TGTGCCAGCACACAGGGCCACTCTGGGGCCAACGTCCTGACTTTC. Encoded protein: CASTQGHSGANVLTF.

This clone has only a few counts. The V call is TRBV19, the J call TRBJ2-5; TRBD2 aligns across 10 bases. The germline CDR1 and CDR2 sequences are LNHDA and SQIVND (reference sequence). The CDR3 sequence is 16 residues long. J lost 1 base, V lost 9 bases, and 11 bases had no gene match. CDR3 bases: TGTGCCAGGACAAAGAGACTAGCGGGTACCCAAGAGACCCAGTACTTC. Encoded protein: CARTKRLAGTQETQYF.

V and J are TRBV30 and TRBJ1-2; the D is unclear. Trimming pared 2 bases from V and 4 bases from J, leaving 11 bases between. This CDR3 is 13 amino acids long. Germline CDR1 GTSNPN, CDR2 SVGIG (reference sequence). The CDR3 sequence: CAWSIEPIYGYTF. Here the CDR3 DNA reads TGTGCCTGGAGTATAGAACCGATCTATGGCTACACCTTC.

V and J are TRBV2 and TRBJ2-2; possibly TRBD1 for D (5 bases). The CDR3 spans 15 residues. V shed 5 bases and J shed 4 bases, with 14 bases lying between them. The germline V gene has CDR1 SNHLY and CDR2 FYNNEI. DNA of the CDR3: TGTGCCAGCAGTAGTTCAGGGCCGGGCACCGGGGAGCTGTTTTTT. Amino acids: CASSSSGPGTGELFF. Supplemented by reference TRBV2 and TRBJ2-2, the full variable domain reads EPEVTQTPSHQVTQMGQEVILRCVPISNHLYFYWYRQILGQKVEFLVSFYNNEISEKSEIFDDQFSVERPDGSNFTLKIRSTKLEDSAMYFCASSSSGPGTGELFFGEGSRLTVL.

J is TRBJ2-1 and V is TRBV11-2; TRBD2 might be the D (6 bases). Trimming left V 4 bases short and J 7 bases short, with 17 bases between. The germline V gene has CDR1 SGHAT and CDR2 FQNNGV. The CDR3 consists of 15 residues. The CDR3 DNA reads TGTGCCAGCAGCTCTTTAAGGGACTTCGTAAATGAGCAGTTCTTC. Encoded protein: CASSSLRDFVNEQFF.

This clone was seen more than once but under ten times. The rearrangement links TRBV5-1 to TRBJ1-2; 8 bases align to TRBD1. The CDR3 runs 15 residues. Germline trimming cut 0 bases from V and 8 bases from J; bases unmatched to any gene: 9. Germline-derived CDR1 and CDR2 are SGHRS and YFSETQ. The CDR3 is CASSLASPGQGGYTF. The DNA for the CDR3 is TGCGCCAGCAGCTTGGCAAGTCCCGGACAGGGAGGCTACACCTTC.

CDR3 sequence: CASSGTGTNGYTF. Written as DNA, the CDR3 is TGTGCCAGCAGTGGGACAGGGACCAATGGCTACACCTTC. The J gene is TRBJ1-2, the V gene TRBV6-6; TRBD1 matches at 9 bases. CDR1 and CDR2 from the germline V gene are MNHNY and SVGAGI (reference sequence). The CDR3 spans 13 residues. V shed 5 bases and J 6 bases; nucleotides not matched to a gene: 4.

This clone was counted once. The chain couples TRBV5-8 to TRBJ1-5, with 7 bases fitting TRBD1. Per germline, CDR1 SGHTS and CDR2 YDEGEE. This CDR3 comprises 16 residues. After removal of 0 bases from V and 6 bases from J, the junction contained 9 bases not matched to a gene. CDR3 region: CASSLGSDRIIQPQHF. CDR3 DNA: TGTGCCAGCAGCTTGGGTTCGGACAGGATTATTCAGCCCCAGCATTTT.

This clone appeared a few times. The gene calls are TRBV6-1 and TRBJ1-6; D is possibly TRBD1 (5 bases). CDR1 is MNHNS, CDR2 SASEGT, per germline. Trimming shortened V by 0 bases and J by 11 bases, and 14 bases separated the two germline ends. The CDR3 runs 15 residues. The CDR3 DNA follows: TGTGCCAGCAGTGAAGCAGGCCAGGGAAATACACCCCTCCACTTT. Its translation: CASSEAGQGNTPLHF.

There are a few counts of this clone. The genes are TRBV7-9 and TRBJ1-5; D might be TRBD1 (5 bases). CDR3 size: 13 residues. Trimming removed 7 bases at V and 5 bases at J, with 12 bases between. In germline, CDR1 is SEHNR, CDR2 FQNEAQ (reference sequence). The CDR3 DNA follows: TGTGCCAGCACCCCGACAGCCGATCAGCCCCAGCATTTT. Amino acid sequence: CASTPTADQPQHF.

This CDR3 reads CASSPTSGSYNEQFF. CDR3 sequence (DNA): TGTGCCAGCAGTCCGACTAGCGGCTCCTACAATGAGCAGTTCTTC. The genes are TRBV6-1 and TRBJ2-1; 9 nucleotides match TRBD2. Per germline, CDR1 MNHNS and CDR2 SASEGT. Unmatched junction bases numbered 2, after V lost 5 bases and J lost 0 bases. The CDR3 length is 15 residues.

The chain carries TRBV7-8 and TRBJ1-3, with D unclear. The germline V and J ends were trimmed by 5 bases and 3 bases, with 14 bases remaining between them. The CDR3 contains 15 residues. CDR1 SGHVS and CDR2 FQNEAQ come from the germline V gene. For the CDR3, the DNA is TGTGCCAGCAGCGCATCACGGTTGAGTGGAAACACCATATATTTT. Its translation is CASSASRLSGNTIYF.

CDR3 amino acids: CASSSGGGVDYEQYF. The CDR3 DNA reads TGTGCCAGCAGCTCGGGTGGGGGGGTGGACTACGAGCAGTACTTC. The rearrangement uses TRBV7-9 and TRBJ2-7; TRBD2 aligns across 7 bases. CDR3 size: 15 residues. V lost 4 bases, J lost 3 bases, and 9 bases stayed unmatched. Germline V gives CDR1 SEHNR, CDR2 FQNEAQ (reference sequence).

This rearrangement joins TRBV18 to TRBJ2-1; D might be TRBD1 (6 bases). The CDR3 is 13 amino acids. The V end was cut by 1 base, the J end by 6 bases, with 7 bases between. In germline, CDR1 is KGHSH, CDR2 LQKENI. CDR3 in amino acids: CASSPLRGNEQFF. CDR3 coding DNA: TGTGCCAGCTCACCACTCAGGGGCAATGAGCAGTTCTTC. Based on the CDR3 plus reference TRBV18 and TRBJ2-1, the full variable domain is NAGVMQNPRHLVRRRGQEARLRCSPMKGHSHVYWYRQLPEEGLKFMVYLQKENIIDESGMPKERFSAEFPKEGPSILRIQQVVRGDSAAYFCASSPLRGNEQFFGPGTRLTVL.

The CDR3 DNA sequence: TGTGCCAGCAGCCCGGACAGGGGAAGTGAAAAACTGTTTTTT. Translated, it gives CASSPDRGSEKLFF. The J gene is TRBJ1-4, the V gene TRBV7-2; 9 positions match TRBD1. Germline V gene data show CDR1 as SGHTA and CDR2 as FQGNSA. The J segment lost 7 bases and the V segment lost 5 bases, leaving 5 bases of the junction unmatched. The CDR3 contains 14 residues.

The chain employs TRBV6-1 and TRBJ2-2; maybe TRBD1 (6 bases). This CDR3 region has 13 residues. The V gene lost 11 bases and the J gene lost 2 bases, with 12 bases spanning the gap. CDR1 and CDR2 from the germline V gene are MNHNS and SASEGT. This CDR3 reads CAAEGDNTGELFF. Here the CDR3 DNA reads TGTGCCGCAGAGGGGGACAACACCGGGGAGCTGTTTTTT.

This sequence joins TRBV19 and TRBJ1-1; maybe TRBD1 (6 bases). Germline loops: CDR1 LNHDA, CDR2 SQIVND (reference sequence). The V and J ends lost 5 bases and 1 base respectively, with 11 bases between them. The CDR3 length is 14 residues. The CDR3 nucleotides are TGTGCCAGTAGTTGGGGGACACCGAACACTGAAGCTTTCTTT. Amino acids: CASSWGTPNTEAFF.

The chain joins TRBV9 to TRBJ1-1, with TRBD1 matching over 8 bases. The CDR3 runs to 15 residues. Germline trimming cut 2 bases from V and 3 bases from J; bases unmatched to any gene: 6. Germline-derived CDR1 and CDR2 are SGDLS and YYNGEE. Written as DNA, the CDR3 is TGTGCCAGCAGCGTCAGGGGGCGCCTGGACACTGAAGCTTTCTTT. Translated, it gives CASSVRGRLDTEAFF.

The rearrangement uses TRBV19 and TRBJ2-7, with unresolved D. Germline V gene data show CDR1 as LNHDA and CDR2 as SQIVND (reference sequence). The CDR3 consists of 15 residues. V shed 1 base and J shed 6 bases, with 16 bases lying between them. The CDR3 sequence: CASSIALKRVSEQYF. The CDR3 nucleotides are TGTGCCAGTAGTATAGCCCTAAAAAGAGTTTCCGAGCAGTACTTC. Filled out from reference TRBV19 and TRBJ2-7, the complete variable domain reads DGGITQSPKYLFRKEGQNVTLSCEQNLNHDAMYWYRQDPGQGLRLIYYSQIVNDFQKGDIAEGYSVSREKKESFPLTVTSAQKNPTAFYLCASSIALKRVSEQYFGPGTRLTVT.

CDR3: CASTPGQNTGELFF. CDR3 in DNA: TGCGCCAGCACACCGGGACAGAACACCGGGGAGCTGTTTTTT. The genes are TRBV5-1 and TRBJ2-2, with D possibly TRBD1 on 6 matching bases. Germline CDR1 SGHRS, CDR2 YFSETQ. This CDR3 spans 14 amino acids. Trimming removed 6 bases at V and 1 base at J, with 10 bases between.

This chain connects TRBV7-6 to TRBJ2-1; D possibly corresponds to TRBD2 (6 bases). The CDR3 runs to 15 residues. CDR1 and CDR2 (germline): SGHVS, FNYEAQ. Trimming cost V 5 bases and J 2 bases, with 13 bases left between them. The CDR3 loop reads CASSQKLAAYNEQFF. As DNA, the CDR3 is TGTGCCAGCAGCCAAAAACTAGCAGCCTACAATGAGCAGTTCTTC.

J is TRBJ2-3 and V is TRBV10-1; a weak D match, TRBD1 (5 bases). CDR1 and CDR2 (germline): WNHNN, SYGVQD (reference sequence). Trimming removed 3 bases from V and 2 bases from J, with 9 bases in between. This CDR3 comprises 14 residues. The CDR3 sequence: CASSEYRLTDTQYF. The CDR3 bases are TGCGCCAGCAGTGAATACAGGCTCACAGATACGCAGTATTTT.

The V call is TRBV5-5, the J call TRBJ2-1; TRBD2 matches at 9 bases. Trimming at V came to 0 bases and at J to 9 bases, leaving 7 bases not matched to a gene. Germline values: CDR1 SGHKS, CDR2 YYEKEE (reference sequence). The CDR3 spans 15 residues. DNA of the CDR3: TGTGCCAGCAGCTTGGAGGGACTAGCAGTGGGTGAGCAGTTCTTC. Translated, it gives CASSLEGLAVGEQFF.